This T cell receptor (beta chain) was recorded in a study of blood T cell repertoires in COVID-19. Study in general: Acute and convalescent COVID-19 samples came from the United States, Italy and Spain. The cDNA or gDNA used as material had been derived from T cells, B-cell-depleted T cells, or PBMCs.

Authors' analysis steps: By means of reference gene primer amplification, nucleated cell counts were estimated. Here immunoSEQ multiplex PCR was the method, and the copy in TCRdb shows in-frame clones only, minus some. The V and J calls and the clone size are those of that table, but D and trimming were determined from the DNA. This repertoire shows about 490,000 clones, over 75% found once; its top ten account for under 4%. This clone was detected only a few times. J gave up 7 bases and V 4 bases, and 8 bases lay outside the gene matches. The CDR3 covers 16 residues. Germline CDR1 reads MNHEY; CDR2 reads SVGAGI.

The sequence came from a human donor in a cohort sampled during active COVID-19. The specimen sequenced was peripheral blood. The chain is built from TRBV6-5 and TRBJ1-6; 9 nucleotides match TRBD1. The CDR3 protein is CASSFEDRGVNSPLHF. The CDR3, as DNA: TGTGCCAGCAGTTTCGAGGACAGGGGAGTGAATTCACCCCTCCACTTT.